The next 30 T cell receptor beta chains were all read from a single sample in a study of blood T cell repertoires in COVID-19. The assay was immunoSEQ multiplex PCR, and TCRdb's table has in-frame clones only and misses some. Here the sample spans approximately 480,000 clones, about 85% being singletons. The material sequenced was PBMCs or T cells enriched from blood (not recorded which). The receptors were sampled from a young woman who had recovered from COVID-19.

V gene TRBV28 combines with J gene TRBJ1-4, with TRBD1 matching over 10 bases. The V gene's germline CDR1 is MDHEN and CDR2 SYDVKM. J lost 9 bases, V lost 5 bases, and 12 bases had no gene match. The CDR3 has 16 amino acids. In nucleotides, the CDR3 is TGTGCCAGCAGTCTCACCGGGGGACAGGGGCCTCAAAAACTGTTTTTT. Its translation: CASSLTGGQGPQKLFF.

The V call is TRBV20-1, the J call TRBJ1-2, with D uncertain. The CDR3 sequence is 11 residues long. Germline V gives CDR1 DFQATT, CDR2 SNEGSKA (reference sequence). V was shortened by 5 bases and J by 4 bases, with 8 bases between the two germline ends. DNA for the CDR3: TGCAGTGCTCCGGGAACCTATGGCTACACCTTC. Protein: CSAPGTYGYTF.

The count of this clone is one. The chain combines TRBV29-1 with TRBJ2-2, with D perhaps TRBD2 (5 bases). Trimming stripped 6 bases from V and 7 bases from J, with 15 bases between. Germline loops: CDR1 SQVTM, CDR2 ANQGSEA. This CDR3 is 13 amino acids long. The CDR3 loop is CSVSGFGDGELFF. The CDR3 DNA reads TGCAGCGTATCGGGCTTCGGGGACGGGGAGCTGTTTTTT.

The gene calls are TRBV27 and TRBJ1-6, with D perhaps matching TRBD1 (5 bases). The V gene's germline CDR1 is MNHEY and CDR2 SMNVEV (reference sequence). Trimming took off 2 bases at V and 7 bases at J, with 15 bases between the two ends. The CDR3 sequence is 16 residues long. The DNA of the CDR3 is TGTGCCAGCAGTTTAAGGGGACTGACTCGAAATTCACCCCTCCACTTT. Its protein product is CASSLRGLTRNSPLHF.

This chain connects TRBV19 to TRBJ1-2; 8 nucleotides align to TRBD1. The junction had 4 bases not matched to a gene; V was cut back by 6 bases and J by 4 bases. CDR1 is LNHDA and CDR2 is SQIVND in the germline V gene (reference sequence). The CDR3 extends over 13 amino acids. Here the CDR3 DNA reads TGTGCCAGTAGAGATACAGGGGGCTATGGCTACACCTTC. Translated: CASRDTGGYGYTF.

This clone was observed a single time. The chain links TRBV7-3 to TRBJ1-2; D is perhaps TRBD1 (6 bases). CDR3 length equals 14 residues. The germline V gene has CDR1 SGHTA and CDR2 FQGTGA. The V gene lost 4 bases and the J gene lost 4 bases, with 13 bases spanning the gap. CDR3 sequence reads: CASSSEDRLYGYTF. CDR3 DNA sequence: TGTGCCAGCAGCTCGGAGGACAGACTCTATGGCTACACCTTC.

The chain couples TRBV27 to TRBJ2-7, with TRBD1 identical over 7 bases. The junction had 8 bases not matched to a gene; V was cut back by 2 bases and J by 4 bases. The CDR3 length is 15 residues. The germline CDR1 and CDR2 sequences are MNHEY and SMNVEV (reference sequence). The CDR3 nucleotides read TGTGCCAGCAGTTTAGTCCGGGACAGCTTATACGAGCAGTACTTC. Its protein product is CASSLVRDSLYEQYF.

The V gene is TRBV30, the J gene TRBJ1-1, with D perhaps TRBD1 (5 bases). CDR1 is GTSNPN and CDR2 is SVGIG in the germline V gene (reference sequence). The CDR3 is 17 residues long. The V end was cut by 3 bases, the J end by 3 bases, with 23 bases between. The CDR3 nucleotides read TGTGCCTGGAGGACCCCGGGGGATAGGGCGTTATACACTGAAGCTTTCTTT. Encoded protein: CAWRTPGDRALYTEAFF.

This clone was detected once. The chain employs TRBV7-8 and TRBJ1-5, with D uncertain. From germline, CDR1 is SGHVS and CDR2 FQNEAQ. The CDR3 has 14 amino acids. Trimming removed 4 bases from V and 4 bases from J, with 11 bases in between. DNA of the CDR3: TGTGCCAGCAGCTCCCCGGGAGGAAATCAGCCCCAGCATTTT. Translating it yields CASSSPGGNQPQHF. Full variable domain (rest looked up from reference TRBV7-8 and TRBJ1-5): GAGVSQSPRYKVAKRGQDVALRCDPISGHVSLFWYQQALGQGPEFLTYFQNEAQLDKSGLPSDRFFAERPEGSVSTLKIQRTQQEDSAVYLCASSSPGGNQPQHFGDGTRLSIL.

This chain uses TRBV3-1 (or the pseudogene TRBV3-2) with TRBJ2-5; D might be TRBD1 (6 bases). The CDR3 is made up of 17 amino acids. V was shortened by 1 base and J by 5 bases, with 20 bases between the two germline ends. Germline V gene data show CDR1 as LGHDT and CDR2 as YNNKEL (reference sequence). The CDR3 DNA is TGTGCCAGCAGCCAAGGCAGGACCCCAGGGGTTTGGGAGACCCAGTACTTC. Translating it yields CASSQGRTPGVWETQYF.

This chain uses TRBV28 with TRBJ2-3, with D perhaps matching TRBD1 (6 bases). This CDR3 contains 15 residues. Trimming shortened V by 3 bases and J by 5 bases, and 15 bases separated the two germline ends. Germline lookup yields CDR1 MDHEN and CDR2 SYDVKM. The CDR3 bases are TGTGCCAGCAGTTTCCGCGCAGGGGTGAAAGATACGCAGTATTTT. Residues: CASSFRAGVKDTQYF.

The chain uses TRBV7-8 and TRBJ1-4; the D is unclear. Germline values: CDR1 SGHVS, CDR2 FQNEAQ. V was shortened by 5 bases and J by 1 base, with 17 bases between the two germline ends. CDR3 length: 17 amino acids. The CDR3 DNA is TGTGCCAGCAGCCTCCTTCGTGTAAGCGAAACTAATGAAAAACTGTTTTTT. Protein: CASSLLRVSETNEKLFF.

The chain joins TRBV30 to TRBJ1-2, with 8 bases identical to TRBD1. The CDR3 runs to 13 residues. The junction had 6 bases not matched to a gene; V was cut back by 1 base and J by 8 bases. In germline, CDR1 is GTSNPN, CDR2 SVGIG (reference sequence). The CDR3 sequence is CAWSEMDREGYTF. In nucleotides, the CDR3 is TGTGCCTGGAGTGAAATGGACAGGGAGGGCTACACCTTC.

With respect to this clone: A junction boundary mismatches the germline segment, possibly from a read error. The chain employs TRBV5-4 and TRBJ2-5; 7 positions agree with TRBD2. Germline V gene sequence: CDR1 SGHNT, CDR2 YYREEE (reference sequence). The CDR3 spans 15 residues. This chain's CDR3 is CASSLGLPEGGTQYF. The DNA of the CDR3 is TGTGCCAGCAGTTTGGGACTACCCGAGGGTGGGACCCAGTACTTC.

The chain couples TRBV19 to TRBJ1-5; a possible D gene is TRBD1 (5 bases). The germline gives CDR1 LNHDA, CDR2 SQIVND (reference sequence). V shed 9 bases and J shed 5 bases, with 20 bases lying between them. The CDR3 is 15 amino acids. The CDR3 region is CASHPERGVDQPQHF. Here the CDR3 DNA reads TGTGCCAGCCACCCCGAGCGGGGGGTGGATCAGCCCCAGCATTTT.

This sequence joins TRBV30 and TRBJ1-2, with D perhaps matching TRBD1 (6 bases). The CDR3 runs 13 residues. The germline V gene encodes CDR1 GTSNPN and CDR2 SVGIG (reference sequence). V shed 3 bases and J shed 6 bases, with 14 bases lying between them. CDR3 residues: CAWRDSLYDGYTF. The CDR3 nucleotides are TGTGCCTGGAGGGACAGTTTATATGATGGCTACACCTTC.

The chain uses TRBV19 and TRBJ2-1, with 8 bases identical to TRBD2. From germline, CDR1 is LNHDA and CDR2 SQIVND (reference sequence). The CDR3 is 16 amino acids. With V trimmed by 7 bases and J by 5 bases, 13 bases remained unmatched. The CDR3 region is CASNRAPQRGHNEQFF. The CDR3 nucleotides are TGTGCCAGTAACCGCGCCCCACAGCGGGGGCACAATGAGCAGTTCTTC.

As to this clone: This sample includes further DNA sequences coding for the same CDR3. V usage is TRBV6-5 and J usage is TRBJ2-3; 8 bases are a match to TRBD1. CDR1 is MNHEY, CDR2 SVGAGI, per germline. V lost 2 bases and J lost 2; bases outside the gene matches: 3. This CDR3 comprises 15 residues. The CDR3 coding sequence is TGTGCCAGCAGTTACGGACAGGGTAACACAGATACGCAGTATTTT. It is translated as CASSYGQGNTDTQYF.

In its sample, this clone was seen a few times. The chain is built from TRBV18 and TRBJ2-1, with 8 bases fitting TRBD1. CDR1 and CDR2 (germline): KGHSH, LQKENI. This CDR3 has 15 residues. With 3 bases clipped from V and 6 bases from J, the junction kept 7 bases outside the gene matches. The CDR3 here is CASSPFSDRGNEQFF. In nucleotides, the CDR3 is TGTGCCAGCTCACCTTTCTCCGACAGGGGCAATGAGCAGTTCTTC.

The chain links TRBV2 to TRBJ2-1; a possible D gene is TRBD2 (5 bases). The CDR3 covers 13 residues. Germline V gene sequence: CDR1 SNHLY, CDR2 FYNNEI. V lost 8 bases and J 2 bases, leaving 10 bases between the germline ends. DNA of the CDR3: TGTGCCAGCCTTGGAGGCACCTACAATGAGCAGTTCTTC. Translated: CASLGGTYNEQFF.

The rearrangement uses TRBV27 and TRBJ1-5; 8 bases map to TRBD1. The CDR3 sequence is 16 residues long. Trimming cost V 6 bases and J 5 bases; bases outside gene matches: 12. Germline CDR1 and CDR2: MNHEY and SMNVEV (reference sequence). The CDR3 DNA sequence: TGTGCCAGCAGCCCAAGGACAGGGCTTCGTCATCAGCCCCAGCATTTT. Translating it yields CASSPRTGLRHQPQHF.

The V and J genes are TRBV19 and TRBJ1-1; D is unresolved. Trimming shortened V by 8 bases and J by 4 bases, and 8 bases separated the two germline ends. The CDR3 consists of 11 residues. Germline CDR1 is LNHDA and CDR2 is SQIVND (reference sequence). The CDR3 is CASFTGTEAFF. CDR3 in DNA: TGTGCCAGTTTCACCGGCACTGAAGCTTTCTTT.

The V gene is TRBV4-1, the J gene TRBJ1-2; D unclear. Germline V gives CDR1 MGHRA, CDR2 YSYEKL. This CDR3 has 15 residues. Trimming removed 4 bases from V and 1 base from J, with 13 bases in between. The CDR3 DNA follows: TGCGCCAGCAGCCTAGTGGTGTTGGTTAACTATGGCTACACCTTC. Protein sequence: CASSLVVLVNYGYTF.

The chain has TRBV18 and TRBJ1-4; TRBD1 aligns across 9 bases. With 3 bases clipped from V and 8 bases from J, the junction kept 7 bases outside the gene matches. Looked up from germline, CDR1 is KGHSH and CDR2 is LQKENI. This CDR3 is 15 amino acids long. This CDR3 is CASSPTGTGTEKLFF. DNA for the CDR3: TGTGCCAGCTCACCTACCGGGACAGGGACCGAAAAACTGTTTTTT.

This rearrangement joins TRBV10-3 to TRBJ1-5; D uncertain. The CDR3 sequence is 15 residues long. Trimming removed 11 bases from V and 2 bases from J, with 19 bases in between. Per the germline V gene, CDR1 is ENHRY and CDR2 is SYGVKD. Written as DNA, the CDR3 is TGTGCCTCTAGGAGGGCGGCCGAGGGCAATCAGCCCCAGCATTTT. This translates into CASRRAAEGNQPQHF.

The chain links TRBV11-2 to TRBJ2-2; D is possibly TRBD2 (5 bases). Trimming shortened V by 5 bases and J by 3 bases, and 10 bases separated the two germline ends. This CDR3 is built from 14 residues. CDR1 and CDR2 (germline): SGHAT, FQNNGV. As DNA, the CDR3 is TGTGCCAGCAGCGCTGGACTTTACACCGGGGAGCTGTTTTTT. This encodes CASSAGLYTGELFF.

This chain uses TRBV6-5 with TRBJ2-7; no reliable D call. The CDR3 has 14 amino acids. Germline V gene data show CDR1 as MNHEY and CDR2 as SVGAGI. V was trimmed by 6 bases and J by 0 bases, leaving 12 bases between them. In DNA form, the CDR3 reads TGTGCCAGCAGCGCCCTCACCAGCTCCTACGAGCAGTACTTC. Protein: CASSALTSSYEQYF.

The rearrangement joins TRBV3-1 (or the pseudogene TRBV3-2) to TRBJ1-2; 10 bases match TRBD1. The V segment lost 2 bases and the J segment 5 bases; nucleotides outside the gene matches: 8. The CDR3 has 16 amino acids. Germline V gene lookup returns CDR1 LGHDT and CDR2 YNNKEL (reference sequence). CDR3 in amino acids: CASSQSPGQGRYGYTF. CDR3 in DNA: TGTGCCAGCAGCCAAAGCCCGGGACAGGGGCGGTATGGCTACACCTTC.

This clone was found once. The chain joins TRBV28 to TRBJ1-2, with a weak D call TRBD1 (5 bases). V dropped 7 bases and J dropped 6 bases, with 21 bases sitting between them. CDR3 length equals 15 residues. The germline CDR1 and CDR2 sequences are MDHEN and SYDVKM. CDR3: CASTSVGGGKHGYTF. The DNA of the CDR3 is TGTGCCAGCACTTCCGTGGGGGGGGGTAAACATGGCTACACCTTC.

To note about this clone: The sample has other DNA sequences that encode this CDR3 too. This sequence joins TRBV28 and TRBJ1-1, with D maybe TRBD1 (6 bases). Germline V gene lookup returns CDR1 MDHEN and CDR2 SYDVKM. This CDR3 is 14 amino acids long. Trimming shortened V by 2 bases and J by 4 bases, and 11 bases separated the two germline ends. The CDR3 bases are TGTGCCAGCAGTTTAGGGGGAGGGGGCACTGAAGCTTTCTTT. Translated: CASSLGGGGTEAFF.